The 9 T cell receptor beta chains below all came from one sample that was sequenced in a study of T-cell reconstitution after alpha-beta-depleted transplantation in children. The library targeted TCRbeta and was prepared with unique molecular identifiers. TCRdb independently ran MiXCR on the PCR reads; one entry per CDR3 protein. The data show about 27,000 distinct CDR3 sequences, roughly 6% seen once. This material consisted of PBMCs, mostly from graft donor cells, taken 180 days after TCRalphabeta/CD19-depleted stem cell transplant. These TCRs come from a male patient between 10 and 17 years old who had a stem cell transplant for acute myeloid leukemia, so the T cells may come from the graft donor.

The chain recombines TRBV12-2 with TRBJ2-2; the table's D call, TRBD2, was not checked against the DNA. TRBV12-2 is described as a pseudogene. The CDR3 is 18 residues long. DNA for the CDR3: TGTGCAAGTCGCTTAGCGCTCGATCGGGAGTGGAACACCGGGGAGCTGTTTTTT. This codes for CASRLALDREWNTGELFF.

This clonotype was observed many times. This chain links TRBV29-1 with TRBJ2-1; 12 bases map to TRBD2. Germline V lookup: CDR1 SQVTM, CDR2 ANQGSEA. The CDR3 is made up of 12 amino acids. V lost 7 bases, J lost 7 bases, and 2 bases stayed unmatched. The CDR3 DNA reads TGCAGCGGGACTAGCGGGATGAATGAGCAGTTCTTC. Its translation: CSGTSGMNEQFF.

This clonotype was seen at least ten times. The chain combines TRBV6-1 with TRBJ1-6; a possible D gene is TRBD1 (5 bases). Germline V CDR1 and CDR2: MNHNS, SASEGT. The CDR3 is 16 residues long. V lost 6 bases, J lost 5 bases, and 17 bases lay in between. CDR3 residues: CASSSGWGGDNSPLHF. Here the CDR3 DNA reads TGTGCCAGCAGCTCAGGGTGGGGGGGGGATAATTCACCCCTCCACTTT.

This clonotype was recorded many times. The chain uses TRBV18 and TRBJ2-7; no definite D call. V shed 2 bases and J shed 0 bases, with 14 bases lying between them. This CDR3 is built from 16 residues. Germline lookup yields CDR1 KGHSH and CDR2 LQKENI. The CDR3 DNA is TGTGCCAGCTCACCAATTACCTCCTCTAGCTCCTACGAGCAGTACTTC. This encodes CASSPITSSSSYEQYF.

Written as DNA, the CDR3 is TGTGCCACGGACATCTCCTACAATGAGCAGTTCTTC. Protein: CATDISYNEQFF. The chain combines TRBV28 with TRBJ2-1; a weak D match, TRBD1 (5 bases). Germline values: CDR1 MDHEN, CDR2 SYDVKM. This CDR3 is 12 amino acids long. Deletions cut 10 bases from V and 0 bases from J, with 7 bases between.

This clonotype was seen repeatedly, ten times or more. The rearrangement joins TRBV7-2 to TRBJ2-1, with D unclear. Trimming removed 6 bases at V and 7 bases at J, with 19 bases between. The CDR3 consists of 15 residues. Germline assignment: CDR1 SGHTA and CDR2 FQGNSA. CDR3 protein: CASRKDHHPQNEQFF. Here the CDR3 DNA reads TGTGCCAGCAGAAAAGATCACCATCCACAGAATGAGCAGTTCTTC.

The sample holds many counts of this clonotype. CDR3 bases: TGTGCCAGCAGTCGTCAACCTCCCGGGACAGTAGACACCGGGGAGCTGTTTTTT. Translating it yields CASSRQPPGTVDTGELFF. This sequence joins TRBV12-3 or TRBV12-4 and TRBJ2-2; 7 bases line up with TRBD1. The V and J ends lost 5 bases and 3 bases, in that order; junction bases with no gene match: 15. The CDR3 has 18 residues.

This clonotype appeared many times. The chain joins TRBV11-2 to TRBJ2-7; perhaps TRBD1 as D (6 bases). This CDR3 has 15 residues. V shed 5 bases and J shed 3 bases, with 17 bases lying between them. Germline CDR1 reads SGHAT; CDR2 reads FQNNGV. CDR3 DNA: TGTGCCAGCAGCCCAATTGGCAGGGGAAACTACGAGCAGTACTTC. As protein: CASSPIGRGNYEQYF.

This clonotype has at least ten counts. The chain carries TRBV28 and TRBJ1-6, with 10 bases fitting TRBD1. V dropped 2 bases and J dropped 7; count of bases not matched to a gene: 2. The CDR3 runs to 15 residues. Germline CDR1 reads MDHEN; CDR2 reads SYDVKM. The DNA for the CDR3 is TGTGCCAGCAGTTTAGTGGGACAGGGGAATTCACCCCTCCACTTT. Translated, it gives CASSLVGQGNSPLHF.